The 4 T cell receptor beta chains presented below share a single source sample, sequenced in a study of blood T cell repertoires in COVID-19. The data were produced by immunoSEQ multiplex PCR, yet TCRdb's version contains in-frame clones alone and is incomplete. The sample carries about 86,000 clones, approximately 80% recorded once. Source material: peripheral blood. These receptors originate from a woman aged 80 or over with active or convalescent COVID-19.

The chain combines TRBV16 with TRBJ1-1; D may be TRBD1 (6 bases). This CDR3 has 13 residues. V lost 0 bases to trimming and J lost 13 bases, with 15 bases between them. Germline CDR1 and CDR2: KGHSY and FQNENV. The CDR3 here is CASSQSRGAECFF. CDR3 sequence (DNA): TGTGCCAGCAGCCAATCACGGGGGGCGGAATGTTTCTTT.

This clone has a handful of counts. The rearrangement joins TRBV7-2 to TRBJ1-6; D is undetermined. With 7 bases removed from V and 2 bases from J, the gap between germline ends came to 12 bases. Germline CDR1 and CDR2: SGHTA and FQGNSA. The CDR3 length is 15 residues. The CDR3 region has the DNA TGTGCCAGCACCCAGGAACCTACCTATAATTCACCCCTCCACTTT. Translating it yields CASTQEPTYNSPLHF.

The chain carries TRBV5-6 and TRBJ1-1; 7 nucleotides align to TRBD1. V gave up 1 base and J gave up 1 base; unmatched junction bases: 4. CDR1 SGHDT and CDR2 YYEEEE come from the germline V gene. CDR3 length equals 15 residues. DNA for the CDR3: TGTGCCAGCAGCTTGCTACAGGGGTGGAACACTGAAGCTTTCTTT. Amino acids: CASSLLQGWNTEAFF.

The chain is built from TRBV25-1 and TRBJ1-2; a weak D match, TRBD1 (5 bases). V gave up 0 bases and J gave up 8 bases, with 10 bases separating them. CDR3 length: 13 amino acids. Germline V lookup: CDR1 MGHDK, CDR2 SYGVNS. CDR3 sequence reads: CASSEYGQGGYTF. The CDR3 DNA is TGTGCCAGCAGTGAATATGGGCAGGGCGGCTACACCTTC.